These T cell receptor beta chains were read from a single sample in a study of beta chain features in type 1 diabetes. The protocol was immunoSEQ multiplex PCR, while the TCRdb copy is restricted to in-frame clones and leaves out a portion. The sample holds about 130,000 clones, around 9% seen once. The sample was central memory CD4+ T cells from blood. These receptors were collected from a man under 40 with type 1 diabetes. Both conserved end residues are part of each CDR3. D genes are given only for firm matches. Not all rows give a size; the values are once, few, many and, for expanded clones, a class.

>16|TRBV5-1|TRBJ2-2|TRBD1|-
TGCGCCAGCAGCAAACTACAGGGGTTAGACACCGGGGAGCTGTTTTTT
CASSKLQGLDTGELFF
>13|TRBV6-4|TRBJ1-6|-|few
TGTGCCAGCAGTGAGCGGAGGAGTTCACCCCTCCACTTT
CASSERRSSPLHF
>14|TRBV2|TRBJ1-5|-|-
TGTGCCAGCAGGGGGAGGACACCCGTTCAGCCCCAGCATTTT
CASRGRTPVQPQHF
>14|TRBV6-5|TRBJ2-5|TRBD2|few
TGTGCCAGCAGACCGGGGGGGCGGGTGGAGACCCAGTACTTC
CASRPGGRVETQYF
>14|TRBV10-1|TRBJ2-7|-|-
TGCGCCAGCATTTCTGGTACGACTCCCTACGAGCAGTACTTC
CASISGTTPYEQYF
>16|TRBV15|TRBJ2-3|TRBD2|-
TGTGCCACCAGCAGAGGTGTAGCGGGGGATCAAGATACGCAGTATTTT
CATSRGVAGDQDTQYF
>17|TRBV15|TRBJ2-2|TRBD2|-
TGTGCCACCAGCGAGGGACTAGCGGGGGTGAACACCGGGGAGCTGTTTTTT
CATSEGLAGVNTGELFF
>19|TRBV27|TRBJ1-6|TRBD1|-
TGTGCCAGCAGTTTGGGACAGGGGAAGGTCCTTCCCTATAATTCACCCCTCCACTTT
CASSLGQGKVLPYNSPLHF
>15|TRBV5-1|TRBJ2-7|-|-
TGCGCCAGCAGCTTGGGAGGGCGCGGTACCTACGAGCAGTACTTC
CASSLGGRGTYEQYF
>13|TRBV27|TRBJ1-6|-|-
TGTGCCAGCAGTTTGAACGGGAATTCACCCCTCCACTTT
CASSLNGNSPLHF
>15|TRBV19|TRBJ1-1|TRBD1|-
TGTGCCAGTAGTATAAGGGACAGGGTGAACACTGAAGCTTTCTTT
CASSIRDRVNTEAFF
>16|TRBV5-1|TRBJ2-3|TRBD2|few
TGCGCCAGCAGCCCGGGACTAGCGGGGAGCACAGATACGCAGTATTTT
CASSPGLAGSTDTQYF
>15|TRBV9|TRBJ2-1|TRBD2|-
TGTGCCAGCAGCGTAGCTAGCGGGGGGGCCTATGAGCAGTTCTTC
CASSVASGGAYEQFF
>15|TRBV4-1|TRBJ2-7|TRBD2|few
TGCGCCAGCAGCCAAGGGGGCGGGGGGGGATACGAGCAGTACTTC
CASSQGGGGGYEQYF
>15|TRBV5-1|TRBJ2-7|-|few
TGCGCCAGCAGCCCCCAAGGAGGGGGCTACTACGAGCAGTACTTC
CASSPQGGGYYEQYF
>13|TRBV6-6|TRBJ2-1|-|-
TGTGCCAGCAGTTACTCGTCAGGACAGCAGCCGTTCTTC
CASSYSSGQQPFF
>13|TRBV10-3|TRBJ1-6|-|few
TGTGCCATCAGTGGACAGAACAATTCACCCCTCCACTTT
CAISGQNNSPLHF
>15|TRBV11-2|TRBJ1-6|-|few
TGTGCCAGCAGCCCCCAGGAAACCTATAATTCACCCCTCCACTTT
CASSPQETYNSPLHF
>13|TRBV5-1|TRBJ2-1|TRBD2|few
TGCGCCAGCAGCCTGTCTGGCGGGGGGGAGCAGTTCTTC
CASSLSGGGEQFF
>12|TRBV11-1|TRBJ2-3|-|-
TGTGCCAGCAGCCGTGACATAGATACGCAGTATTTT
CASSRDIDTQYF
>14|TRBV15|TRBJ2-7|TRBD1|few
TGTGCCACCAGCAGAGGCCGGGACAGGGGCGAGCAGTACTTC
CATSRGRDRGEQYF
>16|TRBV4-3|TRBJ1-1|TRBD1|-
TGCGCCAGCAGCCAAGATCCTCAGGGGGCGAACACTGAAGCTTTCTTT
CASSQDPQGANTEAFF
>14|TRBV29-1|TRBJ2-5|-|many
TGCAGCGTTGAAGAACCCAGAGGCTCCGAGACCCAGTACTTC
CSVEEPRGSETQYF
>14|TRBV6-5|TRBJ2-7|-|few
TGTGCCAGCAAGAGACAGGCCATCTCCTACGAGCAGTACTTC
CASKRQAISYEQYF
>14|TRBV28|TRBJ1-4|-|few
TGTGCCAGCACCCCGGACAGCTCTAATGAAAAACTGTTTTTT
CASTPDSSNEKLFF
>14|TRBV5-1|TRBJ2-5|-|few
TGCGCCAGCAGCTTGAGTGGGGGCTTAGAGACCCAGTACTTC
CASSLSGGLETQYF
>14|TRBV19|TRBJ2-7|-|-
TGTGCCAGTAGCAGGGACTCAAACCTCTACGAGCAGTACTTC
CASSRDSNLYEQYF
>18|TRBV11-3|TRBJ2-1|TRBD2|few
TGTGCCAGCAGCTCCCGTTGGGGAGCAGCGGGGGGGCGTTATGAGCAGTTCTTC
CASSSRWGAAGGRYEQFF
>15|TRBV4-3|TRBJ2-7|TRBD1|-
TGCGCCAGCAGCCAAGGGGGACAGGGGCCCTACGAGCAGTACTTC
CASSQGGQGPYEQYF
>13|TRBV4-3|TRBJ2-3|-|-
TGCGCCAGCAGCCAAGAACTGGACAATACGCAGTATTTT
CASSQELDNTQYF
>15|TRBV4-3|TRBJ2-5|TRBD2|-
TGCGCCAGCAGTTCGTACGGGACTAGCGGAGAGACCCAGTACTTC
CASSSYGTSGETQYF
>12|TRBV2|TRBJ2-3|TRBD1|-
TGTGCCAGCAGGGACAGGGCAGATACGCAGTATTTT
CASRDRADTQYF
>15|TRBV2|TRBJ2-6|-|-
TGTGCCAGCAGTGGGGCGGGCTCTGGGGCCAACGTCCTGACTTTC
CASSGAGSGANVLTF
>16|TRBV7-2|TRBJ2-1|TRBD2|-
TGTGCCAGCAGCTTAAAGGGACTAGCGGGGAAGGATGAGCAGTTCTTC
CASSLKGLAGKDEQFF
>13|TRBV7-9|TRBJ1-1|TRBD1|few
TGTGCCAGCAGCGACAGGGGCGCCACTGAAGCTTTCTTT
CASSDRGATEAFF
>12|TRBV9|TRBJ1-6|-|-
TGTGCCAGCAGCGAGAATAGCTCACCCCTCCACTTT
CASSENSSPLHF